Below, 27 T cell receptor beta chains from the same sample are listed, as sequenced in a study of T cell responses to AZD1222 COVID-19 vaccine. TCRdb's table, derived via immunoSEQ multiplex PCR, lists solely in-frame clones and lacks some. This table has fewer than 150,000 clones, more than 85% appearing once. Source: peripheral blood, taken on day 0 of AZD1222 vaccination. The receptors were sampled from an adult in good health.

V gene TRBV15 combines with J gene TRBJ1-2; D is unresolved. The CDR3 is 13 amino acids. In germline, CDR1 is LNHNV, CDR2 YYDKDF (reference sequence). V lost 1 base and J 4 bases, leaving 7 bases between the germline ends. Here the CDR3 reads CATSRGGFYGYTF. The CDR3, as DNA: TGTGCCACCAGCAGAGGAGGGTTCTATGGCTACACCTTC.

The rearrangement uses TRBV11-3 and TRBJ2-7, with D possibly matching TRBD2 (6 bases). The CDR3 spans 11 residues. Germline V gene sequence: CDR1 SGHNT, CDR2 YENEEA. V was clipped by 4 bases and J by 5 bases, with 6 bases between them. This CDR3 is CASSSGDEQYF. CDR3 nucleotides: TGTGCCAGCAGCTCGGGGGACGAGCAGTACTTC.

The chain is built from TRBV5-4 and TRBJ2-3; D remains unclear. Germline V gene sequence: CDR1 SGHNT, CDR2 YYREEE (reference sequence). The germline V and J ends were trimmed by 1 base and 3 bases, with 9 bases remaining between them. The CDR3 length is 14 residues. CDR3 protein: CASSLTGSTDTQYF. The CDR3 nucleotides are TGTGCCAGCAGCTTGACTGGCTCAACAGATACGCAGTATTTT.

The CDR3 nucleotides are TGTGCCAGCAGCCGGAGGGACGGATACTACGAGCAGTACTTC. It yields the protein CASSRRDGYYEQYF. This chain joins TRBV5-5 and TRBJ2-7; TRBD2 might be the D (6 bases). V lost 4 bases to trimming and J lost 3 bases, with 14 bases between them. Looked up from germline, CDR1 is SGHKS and CDR2 is YYEKEE (reference sequence). The length of the CDR3 is 14 residues.

V usage is TRBV19 and J usage is TRBJ2-3; D is possibly TRBD1 or TRBD2 (5 bases each). The germline V gene encodes CDR1 LNHDA and CDR2 SQIVND (reference sequence). This CDR3 is built from 13 residues. Trimming removed 5 bases from V and 5 bases from J, with 11 bases in between. In DNA, the CDR3 is TGTGCCAGTAGTGGCTGGGACCAAGATACGCAGTATTTT. This encodes CASSGWDQDTQYF. Full variable domain (outside the CDR3, taken from reference TRBV19 and TRBJ2-3): DGGITQSPKYLFRKEGQNVTLSCEQNLNHDAMYWYRQDPGQGLRLIYYSQIVNDFQKGDIAEGYSVSREKKESFPLTVTSAQKNPTAFYLCASSGWDQDTQYFGPGTRLTVL.

The chain joins TRBV19 to TRBJ2-5; either TRBD1 or TRBD2 may fit D (5 bases each). Trimming took off 3 bases at V and 4 bases at J, with 12 bases between the two ends. The length of the CDR3 is 14 residues. Germline CDR1 reads LNHDA; CDR2 reads SQIVND (reference sequence). The CDR3 protein is CASSMGLGGETQYF. Written as DNA, the CDR3 is TGTGCCAGTAGTATGGGGCTTGGGGGAGAGACCCAGTACTTC.

The gene calls are TRBV13 and TRBJ2-1; 8 nucleotides agree with TRBD2. The CDR3 loop spans 13 amino acids. The V and J ends lost 5 bases and 8 bases, in that order; junction bases with no gene match: 5. Germline V gene data show CDR1 as PRHDT and CDR2 as FYEKMQ (reference sequence). CDR3 region: CASSARLAHEQFF. The CDR3 DNA reads as TGTGCCAGCAGCGCCCGACTAGCGCATGAGCAGTTCTTC. Drawing the rest from reference TRBV13 and TRBJ2-1, the complete variable domain is AAGVIQSPRHLIKEKRETATLKCYPIPRHDTVYWYQQGPGQDPQFLISFYEKMQSDKGSIPDRFSAQQFSDYHSELNMSSLELGDSALYFCASSARLAHEQFFGPGTRLTVL.

V is TRBV10-1 and J is TRBJ1-2; D is unclear. From germline, CDR1 is WNHNN and CDR2 SYGVQD (reference sequence). Deletions cut 6 bases from V and 8 bases from J, with 10 bases between. This CDR3 spans 11 amino acids. The CDR3 DNA is TGCGCCAGCAGGCAACCGTACGGCTACACCTTC. Protein sequence: CASRQPYGYTF.

V is TRBV9 and J is TRBJ2-5; 14 nucleotides agree with TRBD2. Germline V gene data show CDR1 as SGDLS and CDR2 as YYNGEE. CDR3 size: 17 residues. J was trimmed by 1 base and V by 4 bases; bases with no gene match: 6. The chain's CDR3 is CASSPGLAGGLQETQYF. The CDR3 DNA is TGTGCCAGCAGCCCAGGACTAGCGGGAGGACTCCAAGAGACCCAGTACTTC. The whole variable domain, filled in from reference TRBV9 and TRBJ2-5, reads DSGVTQTPKHLITATGQRVTLRCSPRSGDLSVYWYQQSLDQGLQFLIQYYNGEERAKGNILERFSAQQFPDLHSELNLSSLELGDSALYFCASSPGLAGGLQETQYFGPGTRLLVL.

The chain is built from TRBV5-1 and TRBJ2-2; 8 bases align to TRBD2. With 2 bases clipped from V and 5 bases from J, the junction kept 8 bases outside the gene matches. Germline V gene lookup returns CDR1 SGHRS and CDR2 YFSETQ. The CDR3 is 16 residues long. The CDR3 sequence: CASSLVGLAGTGELFF. The CDR3, as DNA: TGCGCCAGCAGCTTAGTAGGCCTAGCGGGTACCGGGGAGCTGTTTTTT.

The gene calls are TRBV7-9 and TRBJ2-7, with 7 bases that match TRBD2. This CDR3 has 15 residues. The trim removed 3 bases at V and 2 bases at J, leaving 7 bases unmatched. Germline V CDR1 and CDR2: SEHNR, FQNEAQ (reference sequence). This CDR3 reads CASSFDLGGTYEQYF. CDR3 sequence (DNA): TGTGCCAGCAGCTTCGATCTGGGGGGGACCTACGAGCAGTACTTC.

This chain joins TRBV19 and TRBJ2-6, with D tentatively TRBD1 or TRBD2 (5 bases each). The CDR3 loop spans 19 amino acids. Per the germline V gene, CDR1 is LNHDA and CDR2 is SQIVND (reference sequence). Trimming shortened V by 5 bases and J by 3 bases, and 23 bases separated the two germline ends. CDR3: CASSLLGPGRLRGANVLTF. The DNA for the CDR3 is TGTGCCAGTAGTCTCCTGGGACCCGGTCGTCTGCGTGGGGCCAACGTCCTGACTTTC.

The chain combines TRBV7-8 with TRBJ1-1; 8 bases are shared with TRBD1. CDR1 is SGHVS and CDR2 is FQNEAQ in the germline V gene. The CDR3 has 16 amino acids. The V and J ends lost 1 base and 3 bases, in that order; junction bases with no gene match: 7. The CDR3 DNA reads as TGTGCCAGCAGCTTAGATGCAGGGGGCTTAGACACTGAAGCTTTCTTT. Residues: CASSLDAGGLDTEAFF.

V and J are TRBV30 and TRBJ1-2; D remains unclear. The germline V gene encodes CDR1 GTSNPN and CDR2 SVGIG (reference sequence). The length of the CDR3 is 11 residues. Trimming pared 2 bases from V and 4 bases from J, leaving 5 bases between. The CDR3, as DNA: TGTGCCTGGAGTTTAACCTATGGCTACACCTTC. It specifies CAWSLTYGYTF.

This chain joins TRBV6-5 and TRBJ2-5; maybe TRBD2 (6 bases). CDR1 is MNHEY and CDR2 is SVGAGI in the germline V gene. Trimming left V 4 bases short and J 4 bases short, with 13 bases between. The CDR3 runs to 14 residues. CDR3 bases: TGTGCCAGCAGTTTCAGACTAGTGGGAGAGACCCAGTACTTC. Translating it yields CASSFRLVGETQYF.

V and J are TRBV27 and TRBJ2-1, with 11 bases matching TRBD2. The CDR3 loop spans 14 amino acids. The V gene end was trimmed by 2 bases and the J gene end by 9 bases; junction bases not matched to a gene: 3. Germline CDR1 reads MNHEY; CDR2 reads SMNVEV (reference sequence). The CDR3 loop reads CASSLPGLAGEQFF. The CDR3 DNA sequence: TGTGCCAGCAGTTTACCAGGACTAGCGGGTGAGCAGTTCTTC.

This clone was recorded once. The V gene is TRBV7-3, the J gene TRBJ2-1; D remains unclear. V shed 4 bases and J shed 5 bases, with 3 bases lying between them. The CDR3 is 11 amino acids. The germline CDR1 and CDR2 sequences are SGHTA and FQGTGA. DNA for the CDR3: TGTGCCAGCAGCTCTAACAATGAGCAGTTCTTC. Residues: CASSSNNEQFF.

The chain employs TRBV2 and TRBJ1-5, with 7 bases lining up with TRBD1. Looked up from germline, CDR1 is SNHLY and CDR2 is FYNNEI. V was clipped by 3 bases and J by 0 bases; unmatched bases: 2. This CDR3 comprises 15 residues. CDR3 bases: TGTGCCAGCAGTGAGGGACAGAATAGCAATCAGCCCCAGCATTTT. It encodes CASSEGQNSNQPQHF. Using reference TRBV2 and TRBJ1-5 for the parts outside the CDR3, the full variable domain is EPEVTQTPSHQVTQMGQEVILRCVPISNHLYFYWYRQILGQKVEFLVSFYNNEISEKSEIFDDQFSVERPDGSNFTLKIRSTKLEDSAMYFCASSEGQNSNQPQHFGDGTRLSIL.

This chain joins TRBV5-1 and TRBJ2-1; 11 bases line up with TRBD2. Germline-derived CDR1 and CDR2 are SGHRS and YFSETQ. The V segment lost 0 bases and the J segment 5 bases; nucleotides outside the gene matches: 4. The CDR3 spans 16 residues. The CDR3 spells CASSLEGTSGNNEQFF. The CDR3 region has the DNA TGCGCCAGCAGCTTGGAGGGGACTAGCGGTAACAATGAGCAGTTCTTC.

This clone occurred once. The rearrangement joins TRBV12-3 or TRBV12-4 to TRBJ1-1; D unclear. The CDR3 runs to 12 residues. V was pared by 5 bases and J by 2 bases, with 6 bases between. The CDR3 bases are TGTGCCAGCAGTGGGTCCAACACTGAAGCTTTCTTT. Residues: CASSGSNTEAFF.

This clone was observed once. The chain couples TRBV19 to TRBJ1-2; 7 bases fit TRBD1. The V gene end was trimmed by 6 bases and the J gene end by 5 bases; junction bases not matched to a gene: 6. Germline CDR1 LNHDA, CDR2 SQIVND (reference sequence). CDR3 size: 13 residues. The CDR3 sequence is CASRITGVYGYTF. CDR3 coding DNA: TGTGCCAGTAGAATTACAGGGGTATATGGCTACACCTTC.

J is TRBJ2-5 and V is TRBV5-5; 7 bases agree with TRBD2. Losses at the gene ends were 0 bases for V and 4 bases for J; bases not matched to a gene: 3. The CDR3 has 14 amino acids. Germline V gene data show CDR1 as SGHKS and CDR2 as YYEKEE (reference sequence). This CDR3 is CASSLALARETQYF. CDR3 nucleotides: TGTGCCAGCAGCTTGGCACTAGCGCGAGAGACCCAGTACTTC.

The J gene is TRBJ1-1, the V gene TRBV10-2, with 11 bases matching TRBD1. Germline assignment: CDR1 WSHSY and CDR2 SAAADI. J lost 9 bases, V lost 4 bases, and 10 bases had no gene match. This CDR3 spans 15 amino acids. CDR3 in amino acids: CASSVPGQGGRKAFF. The CDR3 DNA reads as TGCGCCAGCAGTGTCCCGGGACAGGGGGGGAGAAAAGCTTTCTTT.

The V and J genes are TRBV7-8 and TRBJ2-2; unclear D gene. This CDR3 is 15 amino acids long. CDR1 and CDR2 from the germline V gene are SGHVS and FQNEAQ. Trimming stripped 2 bases from V and 1 base from J, with 8 bases between. The CDR3 region has the DNA TGTGCCAGCAGCTTACTAACTGAGAACACCGGGGAGCTGTTTTTT. Translating gives CASSLLTENTGELFF. Drawing the rest from reference TRBV7-8 and TRBJ2-2, the complete variable domain is GAGVSQSPRYKVAKRGQDVALRCDPISGHVSLFWYQQALGQGPEFLTYFQNEAQLDKSGLPSDRFFAERPEGSVSTLKIQRTQQEDSAVYLCASSLLTENTGELFFGEGSRLTVL.

The chain uses TRBV30 and TRBJ2-2; 13 bases line up with TRBD2. J was trimmed by 6 bases and V by 2 bases; bases with no gene match: 6. The CDR3 spans 16 residues. Germline V lookup: CDR1 GTSNPN, CDR2 SVGIG (reference sequence). The CDR3 region has the DNA TGTGCCTGGAGTCCGACTAGCGGGAGGAAGGCCGGGGAGCTGTTTTTT. This translates into CAWSPTSGRKAGELFF.

The chain joins TRBV7-2 to TRBJ1-3, with TRBD1 as a possible D gene (5 bases). Germline CDR1 is SGHTA and CDR2 is FQGNSA. V lost 1 base and J 0 bases, leaving 7 bases between the germline ends. The CDR3 totals 15 residues. CDR3 protein: CASSLGQSSGNTIYF. DNA of the CDR3: TGTGCCAGCAGCTTAGGACAGAGCTCTGGAAACACCATATATTTT.

The V gene is TRBV28, the J gene TRBJ1-2; D may be TRBD1 (5 bases). This CDR3 contains 14 residues. Trimming pared 5 bases from V and 3 bases from J, leaving 13 bases between. Looked up from germline, CDR1 is MDHEN and CDR2 is SYDVKM. The CDR3 nucleotides read TGTGCCAGCAGTATCCAGGGCCGAGACTATGGCTACACCTTC. Amino acid sequence: CASSIQGRDYGYTF.